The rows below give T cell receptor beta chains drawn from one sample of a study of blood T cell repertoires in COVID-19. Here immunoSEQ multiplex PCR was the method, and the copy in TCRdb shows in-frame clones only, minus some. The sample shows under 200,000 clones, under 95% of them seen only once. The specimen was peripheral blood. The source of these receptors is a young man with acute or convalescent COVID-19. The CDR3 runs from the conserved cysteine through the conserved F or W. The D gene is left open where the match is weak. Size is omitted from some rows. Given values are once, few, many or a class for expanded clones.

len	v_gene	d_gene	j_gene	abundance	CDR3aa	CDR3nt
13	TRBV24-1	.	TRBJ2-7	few	CATSGGSSYEQYF	TGTGCCACCAGTGGTGGGAGTTCCTACGAGCAGTACTTC
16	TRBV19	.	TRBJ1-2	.	CASTSSDATGNYGYTF	TGTGCCAGTACTTCGTCTGATGCAACAGGGAACTATGGCTACACCTTC
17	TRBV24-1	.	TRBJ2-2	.	CATSDLSLSTGSGELFF	TGTGCCACCAGTGATTTGTCCCTCAGCACAGGGTCCGGGGAGCTGTTTTTT
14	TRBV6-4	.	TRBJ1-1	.	CASSDNGGSTEAFF	TGTGCCAGCAGTGACAATGGAGGGTCCACTGAAGCTTTCTTT
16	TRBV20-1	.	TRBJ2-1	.	CSASLTRGPSYNEQFF	TGCAGTGCTAGTTTGACGCGGGGGCCCTCCTACAATGAGCAGTTCTTC
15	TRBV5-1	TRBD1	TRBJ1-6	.	CASSLVAGGFFPLHF	TGCGCCAGCAGCTTGGTGGCAGGGGGCTTTTTCCCCCTCCACTTT
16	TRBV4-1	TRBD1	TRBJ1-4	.	CASSQDRRTGREKLFF	TGCGCCAGCAGCCAAGATCGAAGGACAGGACGGGAAAAACTGTTTTTT
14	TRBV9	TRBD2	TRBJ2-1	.	CASSVVGLAEEQFF	TGTGCCAGCAGCGTAGTGGGACTAGCTGAAGAGCAGTTCTTC
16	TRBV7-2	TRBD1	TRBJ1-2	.	CASSLRGGGQGYGYTF	TGTGCCAGCAGCTTAAGAGGCGGGGGACAGGGCTATGGCTACACCTTC
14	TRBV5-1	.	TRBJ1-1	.	CASSLDGLLVEAFF	TGCGCCAGCAGCTTGGACGGTCTCCTTGTTGAAGCTTTCTTT
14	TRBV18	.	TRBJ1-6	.	CASSPRGSDSPLHF	TGTGCCAGCTCACCGAGGGGGAGCGATTCACCCCTCCACTTT
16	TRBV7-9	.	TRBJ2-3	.	CASSLRRGLSTDTQYF	TGTGCCAGCAGCTTAAGGCGGGGGCTAAGCACAGATACGCAGTATTTT
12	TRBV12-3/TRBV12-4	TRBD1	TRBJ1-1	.	CASSFFQGQGFF	TGTGCCAGCAGTTTCTTCCAGGGACAGGGCTTCTTT
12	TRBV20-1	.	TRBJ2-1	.	CSASTGSNEQFF	TGCAGTGCTAGTACGGGGTCCAATGAGCAGTTCTTC
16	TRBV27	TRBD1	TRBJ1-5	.	CASSLDGQGSWQPQHF	TGTGCCAGCAGTCTCGACGGACAGGGAAGCTGGCAGCCCCAGCATTTT
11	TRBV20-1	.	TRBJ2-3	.	CSAREGDTQYF	TGCAGTGCTAGGGAGGGAGATACGCAGTATTTT
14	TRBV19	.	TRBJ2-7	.	CASSIGPGSYEQYF	TGTGCCAGTAGTATAGGGCCAGGGTCCTACGAGCAGTACTTC
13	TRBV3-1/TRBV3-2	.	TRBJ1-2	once	CASSRGRGYGYTF	TGTGCCAGCAGCCGGGGCAGGGGTTACGGCTACACCTTC
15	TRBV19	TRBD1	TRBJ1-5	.	CASSWGTGDNQPQHF	TGTGCCAGTTCCTGGGGGACAGGCGATAATCAGCCCCAGCATTTT